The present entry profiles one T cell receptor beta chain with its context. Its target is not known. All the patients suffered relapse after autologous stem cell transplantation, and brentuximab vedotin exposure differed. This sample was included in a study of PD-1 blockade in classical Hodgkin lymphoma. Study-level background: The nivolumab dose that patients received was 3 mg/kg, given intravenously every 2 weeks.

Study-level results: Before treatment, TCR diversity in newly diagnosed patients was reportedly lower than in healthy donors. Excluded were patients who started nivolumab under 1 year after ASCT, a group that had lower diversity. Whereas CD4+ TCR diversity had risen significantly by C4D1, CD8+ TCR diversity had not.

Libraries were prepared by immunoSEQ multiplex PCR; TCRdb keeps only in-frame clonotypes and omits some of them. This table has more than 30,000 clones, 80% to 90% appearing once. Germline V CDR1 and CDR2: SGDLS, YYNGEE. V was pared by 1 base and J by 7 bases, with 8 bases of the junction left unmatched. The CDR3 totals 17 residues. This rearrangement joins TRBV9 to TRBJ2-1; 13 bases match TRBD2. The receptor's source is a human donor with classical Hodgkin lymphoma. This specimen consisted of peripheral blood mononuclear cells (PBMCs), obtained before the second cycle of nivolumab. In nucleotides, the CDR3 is TGTGCCAGCAGCGTACCCGAGTGGACTAGCGGGAGAAATGAGCAGTTCTTC. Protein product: CASSVPEWTSGRNEQFF.